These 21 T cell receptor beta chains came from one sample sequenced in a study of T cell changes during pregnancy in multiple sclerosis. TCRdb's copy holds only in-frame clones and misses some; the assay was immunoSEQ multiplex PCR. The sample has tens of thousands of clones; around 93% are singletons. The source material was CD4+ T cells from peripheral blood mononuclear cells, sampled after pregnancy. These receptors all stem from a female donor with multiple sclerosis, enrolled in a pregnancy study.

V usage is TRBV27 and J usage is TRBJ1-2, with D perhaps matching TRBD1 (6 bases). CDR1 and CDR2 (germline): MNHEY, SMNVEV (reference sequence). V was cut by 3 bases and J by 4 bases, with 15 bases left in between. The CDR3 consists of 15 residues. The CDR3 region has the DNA TGTGCCAGCAGTTTCCGGGGGGGCCAAGGCTATGGCTACACCTTC. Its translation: CASSFRGGQGYGYTF.

The CDR3 is CASSLGQGEPQHF. As DNA, the CDR3 is TGTGCCAGCAGCTTAGGGCAGGGGGAACCCCAGCATTTT. This rearrangement joins TRBV7-2 to TRBJ1-5, with TRBD1 identical over 7 bases. Germline CDR1 SGHTA, CDR2 FQGNSA. With V trimmed by 1 base and J by 10 bases, 4 bases remained unmatched. The CDR3 covers 13 residues.

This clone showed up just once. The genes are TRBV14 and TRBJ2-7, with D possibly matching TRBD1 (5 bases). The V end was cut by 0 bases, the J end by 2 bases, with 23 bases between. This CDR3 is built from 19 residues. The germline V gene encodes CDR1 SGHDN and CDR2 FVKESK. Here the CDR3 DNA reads TGTGCCAGCAGCCAAGATCGGTTTGGGGTGGCAGGGCCGGCCTACGAGCAGTACTTC. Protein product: CASSQDRFGVAGPAYEQYF.

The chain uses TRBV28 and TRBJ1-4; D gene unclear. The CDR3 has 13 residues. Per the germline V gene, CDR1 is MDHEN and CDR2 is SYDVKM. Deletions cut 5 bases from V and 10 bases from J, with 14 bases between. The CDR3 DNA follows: TGTGCCAGCAGTCCCTCCTCGGCGGTAAAACTGTTTTTT. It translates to CASSPSSAVKLFF. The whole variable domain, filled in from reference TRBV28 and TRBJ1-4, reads DVKVTQSSRYLVKRTGEKVFLECVQDMDHENMFWYRQDPGLGLRLIYFSYDVKMKEKGDIPEGYSVSREKKERFSLILESASTNQTSMYLCASSPSSAVKLFFGSGTQLSVL.

CDR3 protein: CASSPSGTLTGELFF. The CDR3 DNA sequence: TGTGCCAGCTCACCATCCGGGACTCTAACCGGGGAGCTGTTTTTT. V and J are TRBV18 and TRBJ2-2; TRBD2 might be the D (6 bases). CDR3 length equals 15 residues. V dropped 2 bases and J dropped 5 bases, with 12 bases sitting between them. Germline-derived CDR1 and CDR2 are KGHSH and LQKENI.

Here the CDR3 DNA reads TGTGCCATCAGCAGGACAGGGGAGGTATACGAGCAGTACTTC. Protein sequence: CAISRTGEVYEQYF. The chain joins TRBV10-3 to TRBJ2-7, with TRBD1 matching over 9 bases. This CDR3 is 14 amino acids long. In germline, CDR1 is ENHRY, CDR2 SYGVKD. V lost 6 bases to trimming and J lost 4 bases; unmatched junction nucleotides: 7.

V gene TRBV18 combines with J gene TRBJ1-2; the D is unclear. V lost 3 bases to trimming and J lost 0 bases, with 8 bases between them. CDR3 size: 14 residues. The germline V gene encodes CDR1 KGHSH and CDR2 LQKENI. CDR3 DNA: TGTGCCAGCTCACCGCCCGGGGCTAACTATGGCTACACCTTC. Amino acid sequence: CASSPPGANYGYTF.

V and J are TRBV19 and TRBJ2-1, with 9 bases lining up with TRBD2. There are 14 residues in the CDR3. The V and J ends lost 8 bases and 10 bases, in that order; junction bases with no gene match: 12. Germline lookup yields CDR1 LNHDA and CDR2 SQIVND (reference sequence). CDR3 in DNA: TGTGCCAGTGAGGGGCGGGGGGGAAGGTACGAGCAGTTCTTC. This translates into CASEGRGGRYEQFF.

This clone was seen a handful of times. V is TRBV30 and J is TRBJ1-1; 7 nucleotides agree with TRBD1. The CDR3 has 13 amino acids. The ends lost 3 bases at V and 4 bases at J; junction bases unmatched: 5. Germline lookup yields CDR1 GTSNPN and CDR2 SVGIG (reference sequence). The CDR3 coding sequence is TGTGCCTGGAGAAAGGGGGCCGGCACTGAAGCTTTCTTT. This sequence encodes CAWRKGAGTEAFF. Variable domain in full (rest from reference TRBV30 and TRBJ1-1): SQTIHQWPATLVQPVGSPLSLECTVEGTSNPNLYWYRQAAGRGLQLLFYSVGIGQISSEVPQNLSASRPQDRQFILSSKKLLLSDSGFYLCAWRKGAGTEAFFGQGTRLTVV.

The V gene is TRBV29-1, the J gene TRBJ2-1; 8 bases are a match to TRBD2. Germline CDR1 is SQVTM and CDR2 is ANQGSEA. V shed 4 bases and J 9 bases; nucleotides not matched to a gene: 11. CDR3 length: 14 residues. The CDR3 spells CSVAHNAGGSEQFF. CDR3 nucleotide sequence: TGCAGCGTTGCCCATAATGCGGGAGGCTCTGAGCAGTTCTTC.

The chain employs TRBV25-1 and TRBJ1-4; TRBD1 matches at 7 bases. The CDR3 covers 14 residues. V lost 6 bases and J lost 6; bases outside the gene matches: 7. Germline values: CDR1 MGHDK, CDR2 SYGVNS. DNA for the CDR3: TGTGCCAGCAGCTTACAGGGGACGGATGAAAAACTGTTTTTT. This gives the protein CASSLQGTDEKLFF.

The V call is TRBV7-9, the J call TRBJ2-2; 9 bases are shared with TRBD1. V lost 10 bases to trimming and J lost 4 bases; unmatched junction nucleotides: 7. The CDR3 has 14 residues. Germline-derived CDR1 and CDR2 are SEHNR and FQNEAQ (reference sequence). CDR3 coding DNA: TGTGCCATATCCGGGACAGGGATCACCGGGGAGCTGTTTTTT. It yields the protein CAISGTGITGELFF.

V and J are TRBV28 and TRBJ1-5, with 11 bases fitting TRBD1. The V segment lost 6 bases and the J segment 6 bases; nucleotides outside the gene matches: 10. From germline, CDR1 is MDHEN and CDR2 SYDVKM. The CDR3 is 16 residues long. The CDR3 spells CASRGTGGVGAQPQHF. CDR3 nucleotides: TGTGCCAGCAGAGGGACAGGGGGGGTTGGTGCTCAGCCCCAGCATTTT.

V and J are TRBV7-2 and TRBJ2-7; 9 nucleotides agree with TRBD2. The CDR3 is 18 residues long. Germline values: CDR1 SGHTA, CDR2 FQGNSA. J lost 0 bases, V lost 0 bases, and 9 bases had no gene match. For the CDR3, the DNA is TGTGCCAGCAGCTTAGCGCTAGCGGGATCACATACCTCCTACGAGCAGTACTTC. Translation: CASSLALAGSHTSYEQYF.

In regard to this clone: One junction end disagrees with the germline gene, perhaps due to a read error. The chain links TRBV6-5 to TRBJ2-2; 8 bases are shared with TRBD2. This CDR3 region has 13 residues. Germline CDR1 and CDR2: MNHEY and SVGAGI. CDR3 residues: CASSYERRGGLFF. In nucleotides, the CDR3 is TGTGCCAGCAGTTACGAACGCCGGGGGGGGCTGTTTTTT.

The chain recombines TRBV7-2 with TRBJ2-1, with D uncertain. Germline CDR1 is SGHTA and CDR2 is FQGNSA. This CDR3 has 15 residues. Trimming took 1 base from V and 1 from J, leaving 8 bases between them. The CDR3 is CASSLGSSSYNEQFF. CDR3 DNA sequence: TGTGCCAGCAGCTTAGGTTCGAGTTCCTACAATGAGCAGTTCTTC.

CDR3 loop: CASSSAYEQYF. In DNA, the CDR3 is TGTGCCAGCAGCTCTGCCTACGAGCAGTACTTC. This chain links TRBV5-6 with TRBJ2-7, with D hard to call. Trimming pared 3 bases from V and 2 bases from J, leaving 3 bases between. Germline V gives CDR1 SGHDT, CDR2 YYEEEE. This CDR3 spans 11 amino acids.

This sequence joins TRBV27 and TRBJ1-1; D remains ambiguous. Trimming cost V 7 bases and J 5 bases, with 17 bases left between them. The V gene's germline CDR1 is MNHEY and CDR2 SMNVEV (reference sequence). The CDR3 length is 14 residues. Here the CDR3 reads CASKIGATRTEAFF. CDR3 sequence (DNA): TGTGCCAGCAAAATCGGCGCTACGCGGACTGAAGCTTTCTTT.

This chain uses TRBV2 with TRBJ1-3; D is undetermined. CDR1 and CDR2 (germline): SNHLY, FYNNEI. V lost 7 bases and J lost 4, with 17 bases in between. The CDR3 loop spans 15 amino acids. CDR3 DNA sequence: TGTGCCAGCACCCCCGACCTGGCGGGAGGAAACACCATATATTTT. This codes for CASTPDLAGGNTIYF. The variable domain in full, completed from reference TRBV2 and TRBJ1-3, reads EPEVTQTPSHQVTQMGQEVILRCVPISNHLYFYWYRQILGQKVEFLVSFYNNEISEKSEIFDDQFSVERPDGSNFTLKIRSTKLEDSAMYFCASTPDLAGGNTIYFGEGSWLTVV.

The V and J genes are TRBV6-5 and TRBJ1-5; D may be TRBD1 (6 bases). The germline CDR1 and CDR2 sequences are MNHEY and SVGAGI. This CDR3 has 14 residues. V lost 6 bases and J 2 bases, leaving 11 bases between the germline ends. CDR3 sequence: CASSRGMGNQPQHF. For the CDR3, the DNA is TGTGCCAGCAGCAGGGGCATGGGCAATCAGCCCCAGCATTTT.

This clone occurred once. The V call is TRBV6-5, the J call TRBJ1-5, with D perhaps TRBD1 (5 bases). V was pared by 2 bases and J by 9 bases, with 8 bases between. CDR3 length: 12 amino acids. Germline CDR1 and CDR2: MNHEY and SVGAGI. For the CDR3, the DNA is TGTGCCAGCAGTTACCCAAGGGGGCCCCAGCATTTT. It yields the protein CASSYPRGPQHF.